This T cell receptor beta chain was identified in a study of OX40 agonist ivuxolimab in advanced cancers. The germline gives CDR1 KGHSH, CDR2 LQKENI. The CDR3 is 13 residues long. V dropped 2 bases and J dropped 5 bases, with 10 bases sitting between them. Only in-frame clones appear in the TCRdb table, and some are missing; sequencing was by immunoSEQ multiplex PCR. Here the sample spans 40,000 to 60,000 clones, 85% to 90% being singletons. This sample comprised CD4+ or CD8+ T cells sorted from blood, obtained in a trial of the OX40 agonist ivuxolimab. This receptor was identified in an adult with an advanced solid tumor such as melanoma, head and neck, liver or kidney cancer. This rearrangement joins TRBV18 to TRBJ2-7; D gene unclear. Written as DNA, the CDR3 is TGTGCCAGCTCACCAGCGACGTTTAACGAGCAGTACTTC. Residues: CASSPATFNEQYF.